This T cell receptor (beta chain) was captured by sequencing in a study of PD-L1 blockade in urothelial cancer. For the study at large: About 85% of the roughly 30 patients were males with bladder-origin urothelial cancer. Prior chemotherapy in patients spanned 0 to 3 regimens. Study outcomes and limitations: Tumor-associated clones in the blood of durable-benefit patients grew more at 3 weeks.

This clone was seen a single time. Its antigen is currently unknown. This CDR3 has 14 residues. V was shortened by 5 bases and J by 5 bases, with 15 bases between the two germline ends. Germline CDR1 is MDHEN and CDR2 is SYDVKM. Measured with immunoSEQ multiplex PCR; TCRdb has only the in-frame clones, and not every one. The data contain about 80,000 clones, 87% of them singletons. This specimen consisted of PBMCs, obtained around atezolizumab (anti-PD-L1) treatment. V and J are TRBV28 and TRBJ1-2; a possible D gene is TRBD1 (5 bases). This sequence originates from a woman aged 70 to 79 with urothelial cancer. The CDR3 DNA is TGTGCCAGCAGTCCCCTGGGGGGGTGGTATGGCTACACCTTC. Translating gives CASSPLGGWYGYTF.